The clone carrying this T cell receptor beta chain was picked up a small number of times. The CDR3 has 18 amino acids. Trimming left V 0 bases short and J 6 bases short, with 18 bases between. Germline CDR1 reads LGHNA; CDR2 reads YSLEER. These data originate in a study of blood T cell repertoires in COVID-19. Study as a whole: The United States, Italy and Spain were the sources of the acute and convalescent COVID-19 samples. PBMCs, B-cell-depleted T cells, or T cells were the source of the cDNA or gDNA that made up the material.

Original processing notes: For nucleated cells, counts were estimated from reference gene primer amplification. Measured with immunoSEQ multiplex PCR; TCRdb has only the in-frame clones, and not every one. The DNA gave D and trimming, while V, J and clone size come from that table. Among about 82,000 clones listed, 80% to 90% were seen once. The TCR originated in a woman in her sixties or seventies with acute or convalescent COVID-19. The chain is built from TRBV4-3 and TRBJ1-6; TRBD1 might be the D (6 bases). Material for sequencing was peripheral blood. The CDR3 reads CASSQERVGAVSNSPLHF. DNA of the CDR3: TGCGCCAGCAGCCAAGAGCGGGTGGGGGCGGTCAGTAATTCACCCCTCCACTTT.